This TCR beta chain emerged from a study of blood T cell repertoires in COVID-19. The authors' processing: From reference gene primer amplification, estimates of nucleated cell counts were derived. This table comes from immunoSEQ multiplex PCR, and its TCRdb copy is limited to in-frame clones, with some not included. Clonal size and the V and J genes are those of that table, whereas D and trimming came from the DNA. Counted here are roughly 80,000 clones, roughly four fifths occurring once; the ten biggest clones make up more than 10%. CDR3 size: 13 residues. V dropped 4 bases and J dropped 8; count of bases not matched to a gene: 5. Germline values: CDR1 LGHNA, CDR2 YNFKEQ.

The sample comprised peripheral blood. The V gene is TRBV4-2, the J gene TRBJ1-3, with 7 nucleotides matching TRBD1. This sequence was found in a man at least 80 years old with acute or convalescent COVID-19. The CDR3 region has the DNA TGTGCCAGCAGCCCGAGACAGGGAGACACCATATATTTT. Its translation is CASSPRQGDTIYF.